Each of the 23 T cell receptor beta chains below was sequenced from the same sample in a study of blood T cell repertoires in COVID-19. Profiled with immunoSEQ multiplex PCR; TCRdb holds only in-frame clones, not every one. Of 200,000 to 250,000 clones listed, around 90% were seen once; the top ten hold roughly 1.2%. Sequenced sample: peripheral blood. These receptors originate from a man in his thirties or forties with acute or convalescent COVID-19.

The rearrangement links TRBV7-9 to TRBJ1-2; D uncertain. V was shortened by 1 base and J by 2 bases, with 5 bases between the two germline ends. This CDR3 is built from 13 residues. The germline CDR1 and CDR2 sequences are SEHNR and FQNEAQ (reference sequence). The CDR3 DNA reads TGTGCCAGCAGCTTAGTACAAAACTATGGCTACACCTTC. This codes for CASSLVQNYGYTF.

This chain uses TRBV2 with TRBJ2-3, with no clear D. This CDR3 has 11 residues. Trimming cost V 7 bases and J 4 bases, with 6 bases left between them. Germline loops: CDR1 SNHLY, CDR2 FYNNEI. The CDR3 bases are TGTGCCAGCAAAAGCGCAGATACGCAGTATTTT. This codes for CASKSADTQYF.

This clone was found once. This chain links TRBV19 with TRBJ2-2; weak D call: TRBD2 (6 bases). CDR1 is LNHDA and CDR2 is SQIVND in the germline V gene (reference sequence). V lost 4 bases to trimming and J lost 6 bases, with 15 bases between them. CDR3 size: 15 residues. The CDR3 here is CASSRSGGMSGELFF. DNA for the CDR3: TGTGCCAGTAGTAGATCTGGGGGGATGTCCGGGGAGCTGTTTTTT.

The rearrangement joins TRBV27 to TRBJ2-1, with 11 bases aligning to TRBD1. From germline, CDR1 is MNHEY and CDR2 SMNVEV (reference sequence). The CDR3 covers 14 residues. J was trimmed by 8 bases and V by 8 bases; bases with no gene match: 8. CDR3 sequence reads: CASHRTGGPHEQFF. The CDR3 DNA is TGTGCCAGCCACAGGACAGGGGGCCCCCATGAGCAGTTCTTC.

This chain joins TRBV13 and TRBJ1-4; D is perhaps TRBD1 (6 bases). V shed 2 bases and J shed 6 bases, with 13 bases lying between them. The CDR3 length is 15 residues. Germline V gene sequence: CDR1 PRHDT, CDR2 FYEKMQ (reference sequence). CDR3 residues: CASSLRAQGDEKLFF. CDR3 DNA: TGTGCCAGCAGCTTACGGGCACAGGGCGATGAAAAACTGTTTTTT.

The gene calls are TRBV28 and TRBJ2-7; the match to TRBD1 covers 10 bases. The trim removed 10 bases at V and 4 bases at J, leaving 7 bases unmatched. The CDR3 is 13 residues long. CDR1 is MDHEN, CDR2 SYDVKM, per germline. The CDR3 coding sequence is TGTGCCACCCGGGACAGGGGCCTTTACGAGCAGTACTTC. Protein sequence: CATRDRGLYEQYF.

The chain carries TRBV19 and TRBJ1-1, with 8 bases identical to TRBD1. The CDR3 sequence is 13 residues long. Unmatched junction bases numbered 8, after V lost 4 bases and J lost 10 bases. Germline CDR1 LNHDA, CDR2 SQIVND (reference sequence). CDR3: CASSTRQGMRAFF. DNA for the CDR3: TGTGCCAGTAGTACCCGACAGGGGATGAGAGCTTTCTTT.

This clone was seen more than once but under ten times. The chain links TRBV6-4 to TRBJ2-2, with D tentatively TRBD2 (5 bases). This CDR3 spans 13 amino acids. V was shortened by 2 bases and J by 6 bases, with 7 bases between the two germline ends. CDR1 MRHNA and CDR2 SNTAGT come from the germline V gene. The CDR3: CASSDGGPGELFF. Here the CDR3 DNA reads TGTGCCAGCAGTGACGGAGGCCCCGGGGAGCTGTTTTTT.

V gene TRBV7-3 combines with J gene TRBJ2-1, with TRBD2 as a possible D gene (7 bases). The V and J ends lost 4 bases and 2 bases respectively, with 15 bases between them. This CDR3 contains 16 residues. Germline lookup yields CDR1 SGHTA and CDR2 FQGTGA. The CDR3 protein is CASSSRRGATYNEQFF. Written as DNA, the CDR3 is TGTGCCAGCAGCTCCCGCCGGGGGGCGACCTACAATGAGCAGTTCTTC. Combining the CDR3 with reference TRBV7-3 and TRBJ2-1 gives the whole variable domain GAGVSQTPSNKVTEKGKYVELRCDPISGHTALYWYRQSLGQGPEFLIYFQGTGAADDSGLPNDRFFAVRPEGSVSTLKIQRTERGDSAVYLCASSSRRGATYNEQFFGPGTRLTVL.

In this sample, this clone turned up a few times. DNA of the CDR3: TGTGCCAGCAGGGGCCTGGGGGGTTCGAAGGAGCAGTACTTC. It translates to CASRGLGGSKEQYF. The J gene is TRBJ2-7, the V gene TRBV3-1 (or the pseudogene TRBV3-2); perhaps TRBD2 as D (6 bases). Germline-derived CDR1 and CDR2 are LGHDT and YNNKEL (reference sequence). The CDR3 is made up of 14 amino acids. V lost 6 bases to trimming and J lost 7 bases, with 19 bases between them.

The chain links TRBV6-2 or TRBV6-3 to TRBJ1-4; unclear D gene. CDR1 MNHEY and CDR2 SVGEGT come from the germline V gene. Trimming removed 4 bases at V and 6 bases at J, with 15 bases between. The CDR3 contains 15 residues. The CDR3 sequence is CASSSLRVSDEKLFF. In DNA form, the CDR3 reads TGTGCCAGCAGTTCTCTGAGGGTCAGCGATGAAAAACTGTTTTTT.

This chain uses TRBV7-3 with TRBJ2-1; TRBD2 agrees at 7 bases. Per germline, CDR1 SGHTA and CDR2 FQGTGA. V was pared by 2 bases and J by 6 bases, with 4 bases of the junction left unmatched. This CDR3 is 14 amino acids long. Here the CDR3 reads CASSLLGGGNEQFF. The CDR3 DNA reads TGTGCCAGCAGCTTATTAGGCGGGGGCAATGAGCAGTTCTTC.

This clone was counted a single time. This chain links TRBV15 with TRBJ2-7; 13 bases fit TRBD2. The CDR3 spans 21 residues. Losses at the gene ends were 3 bases for V and 0 bases for J; bases not matched to a gene: 17. Per the germline V gene, CDR1 is LNHNV and CDR2 is YYDKDF (reference sequence). CDR3 residues: CATSRDDYFGTSGASSYEQYF. The DNA for the CDR3 is TGTGCCACCAGCAGGGATGACTACTTCGGGACTAGCGGGGCGAGCTCCTACGAGCAGTACTTC.

The gene calls are TRBV11-1 and TRBJ2-5; tentatively, D is TRBD1 (6 bases). V gave up 5 bases and J gave up 3 bases, with 10 bases separating them. There are 13 residues in the CDR3. The germline gives CDR1 SGHAT, CDR2 FQDESV (reference sequence). The CDR3 nucleotides read TGTGCCAGCAGCCTCCAGGGGAAAGAGACCCAGTACTTC. This gives the protein CASSLQGKETQYF.

The chain has TRBV29-1 and TRBJ2-1; 7 bases are a match to TRBD2. Germline V gives CDR1 SQVTM, CDR2 ANQGSEA. CDR3 length equals 15 residues. J was trimmed by 8 bases and V by 4 bases; bases with no gene match: 14. The CDR3 nucleotides read TGCAGCGTTGTGGGGGGGTACAAAGGGCTCCATGAGCAGTTCTTC. This sequence encodes CSVVGGYKGLHEQFF.

The chain links TRBV10-1 to TRBJ1-1; TRBD1 is a possible D gene (6 bases). V dropped 4 bases and J dropped 4 bases, with 13 bases sitting between them. Germline CDR1 and CDR2: WNHNN and SYGVQD (reference sequence). The CDR3 loop spans 14 amino acids. CDR3 loop: CASSGRQAGTEAFF. In nucleotides, the CDR3 is TGCGCCAGCAGTGGAAGACAGGCAGGCACTGAAGCTTTCTTT.

This chain connects TRBV7-8 to TRBJ2-1; unclear D gene. Germline assignment: CDR1 SGHVS and CDR2 FQNEAQ. V was pared by 1 base and J by 4 bases, with 17 bases between. The length of the CDR3 is 17 residues. In DNA, the CDR3 is TGTGCCAGCAGCTTAGTAGCCCCAGTAGTCGGGTACAATGAGCAGTTCTTC. Translating gives CASSLVAPVVGYNEQFF.

J is TRBJ2-5 and V is TRBV9; 13 bases are shared with TRBD2. The CDR3 totals 17 residues. The ends lost 1 base at V and 7 bases at J; junction bases unmatched: 10. The V gene's germline CDR1 is SGDLS and CDR2 YYNGEE. The chain's CDR3 is CASSVSSGTSGVGTQYF. The CDR3 nucleotides read TGTGCCAGCAGCGTATCCAGTGGGACTAGCGGGGTAGGGACCCAGTACTTC.

The gene calls are TRBV19 and TRBJ2-1; 10 nucleotides agree with TRBD2. Germline V gives CDR1 LNHDA, CDR2 SQIVND (reference sequence). Losses at the gene ends were 4 bases for V and 3 bases for J; bases not matched to a gene: 6. This CDR3 comprises 16 residues. The CDR3 DNA reads as TGTGCCAGTAGTACCCCTAGCGGGAGAGGCTACAATGAGCAGTTCTTC. It encodes CASSTPSGRGYNEQFF.

The genes are TRBV29-1 and TRBJ2-1; no clear D gene. Trimming pared 6 bases from V and 8 bases from J, leaving 14 bases between. This CDR3 is 12 amino acids long. Germline CDR1 SQVTM, CDR2 ANQGSEA. CDR3 in DNA: TGCAGCGTGGCCCAAGTGGGCGATGAGCAGTTCTTC. The encoded protein is CSVAQVGDEQFF.

The gene calls are TRBV3-1 (or the pseudogene TRBV3-2) and TRBJ2-7; D may be TRBD1 (5 bases). This CDR3 has 14 amino acids. Germline V lookup: CDR1 LGHDT, CDR2 YNNKEL (reference sequence). The V end lost 4 bases, the J end lost 2 bases, and 12 bases lay between the germline ends. CDR3 nucleotides: TGTGCCAGCAGCCGGAGACAGCTTGCCTACGAGCAGTACTTC. As protein: CASSRRQLAYEQYF.

This chain connects TRBV30 to TRBJ1-5; 8 bases map to TRBD1. After removal of 6 bases from V and 5 bases from J, the junction contained 6 bases not matched to a gene. The germline gives CDR1 GTSNPN, CDR2 SVGIG (reference sequence). The length of the CDR3 is 13 residues. CDR3 coding DNA: TGTGCCTGTGACAGGGGTCAATATCAGCCCCAGCATTTT. Translated, it gives CACDRGQYQPQHF. Together with reference TRBV30 and TRBJ1-5, the CDR3 gives the full variable domain: SQTIHQWPATLVQPVGSPLSLECTVEGTSNPNLYWYRQAAGRGLQLLFYSVGIGQISSEVPQNLSASRPQDRQFILSSKKLLLSDSGFYLCACDRGQYQPQHFGDGTRLSIL.

The rearrangement links TRBV7-8 to TRBJ2-5, with TRBD1 identical over 8 bases. This CDR3 is 14 amino acids long. The V segment lost 5 bases and the J segment 5 bases; nucleotides outside the gene matches: 7. CDR1 is SGHVS and CDR2 is FQNEAQ in the germline V gene. The CDR3 region is CASSTTGGFETQYF. CDR3 coding DNA: TGTGCCAGCAGCACTACAGGGGGTTTTGAGACCCAGTACTTC.